This T cell receptor beta chain emerged from a study of blood T cell repertoires in COVID-19 (dated by TCRdb to 2020 to 2022). With respect to the entire study: The collaborator samples originated in the United States, Italy and Spain and spanned the acute and convalescent phases of COVID-19. The prospective study material was composed of cDNA or gDNA derived from T cells, B-cell-depleted T cells, or PBMCs. Deeply sampled blood TCRbeta repertoires from subjects exposed to, actively infected with, or recovered from COVID-19 were included in the dataset. The repertoires were released in a freely available public database intended as a resource for research on the immune response to SARS-CoV-2. Samples were obtained from the ongoing ImmuneRACE study (first 160 participants) and from 1,254 subjects provided by 6 global collaborators. The sample metadata nearly always contained a de-identified subject ID, COVID-19 status, age in years and sex. HLA class I and class II types, where available, came from metadata supplied by the sample provider rather than from assay-based typing.

Points on this clone: Its antigen specificity is not known. Per-base quality was not reported, and no clone a single base away is much larger than it.

The immunoSEQ Assay, a bias-controlled multiplex PCR, was used to amplify TCRbeta CDR3 regions from genomic DNA. In the paper's pipeline: Nucleated cell counts per sample were estimated from amplification of reference gene primers within the assay. Sequence reads were collapsed and filtered to measure the absolute abundance of every unique TCRbeta CDR3 rearrangement. For each sample, productive Simpson clonality was calculated as the square root of Simpson's diversity index over productive rearrangements. Sourced from immuneACCESS, this table was stored by TCRdb with only in-frame sequences that have V and J called. A share of the clones is absent; for the studies checked, an unresolved V gene accounts for under half, and the remainder has no known explanation. V and J calls and clone size are copied from that table; D and trimming were computed from the DNA. The sample contains about 170,000 clones, more than 85% of them found a single time. The ten largest clonotypes hold about 7% of the sample.

Each collaborating institution followed its own protocols to collect whole blood in K2EDTA tubes. For TCRbeta analysis, collaborators shipped samples in one of three forms: frozen whole blood, isolated PBMCs, or DNA extracted from either of those sample types. Beyond this particular receptor, the publication reports: How much clinical and demographic metadata was included differed by source and by participant, and the metadata was provided uncurated.

The CDR1 and CDR2 encoded by the germline V gene are SGHRS and YFSETQ. V is reduced by 4 bases and J by 6 bases, leaving a spacing of 16 bases between them. From the cysteine through the phenylalanine, the CDR3 covers 14 amino acids. Of all the DNA, just the CDR3 is kept, 42 bases in frame from base 1. This receptor was taken from a woman of 80 years or more in a cohort sampled during active or convalescent COVID-19. The sequence joins TRBV5-1 to TRBJ1-2, with TRBD1 perhaps the D gene, on 5 matching bases. The sequenced sample was peripheral blood. The DNA reads TGCGCCAGCAGCCCCTCGGAGGGGCGGGATGGCTACACCTTC. Translated, it reads CASSPSEGRDGYTF.